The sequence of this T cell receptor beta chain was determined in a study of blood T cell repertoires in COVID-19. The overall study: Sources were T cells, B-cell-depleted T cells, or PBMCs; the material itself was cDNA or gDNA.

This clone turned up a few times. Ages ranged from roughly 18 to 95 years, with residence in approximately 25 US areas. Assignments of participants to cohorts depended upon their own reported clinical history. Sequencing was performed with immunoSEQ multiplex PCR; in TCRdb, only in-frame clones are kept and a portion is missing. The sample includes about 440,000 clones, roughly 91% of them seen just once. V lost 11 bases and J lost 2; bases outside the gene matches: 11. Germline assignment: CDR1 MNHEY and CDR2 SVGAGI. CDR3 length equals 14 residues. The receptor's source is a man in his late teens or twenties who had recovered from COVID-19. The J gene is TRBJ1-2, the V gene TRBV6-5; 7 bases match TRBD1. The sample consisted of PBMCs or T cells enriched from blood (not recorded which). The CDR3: CAHDRAGINYGYTF. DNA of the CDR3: TGTGCCCACGACAGGGCAGGGATAAACTATGGCTACACCTTC.